The 4 T cell receptor beta chains below come from one sample, sequenced in a study of blood T cells in healthy people across ages. With a J-beta primer mix and a sample-barcoded 5' primer, a second PCR ran about 6 to 11 cycles. TCRdb passed the 5' RACE reads through MiXCR, listing each CDR3 protein once. The sample holds about 1.1 million distinct CDR3 sequences; more than 30% are singletons and the top ten take about an eighth. The sequencing sample was made of blood. These receptors all stem from a man between 18 and 35 years old in good health.

At least ten counts were recorded for this clonotype. The chain couples TRBV7-6 to TRBJ2-1; perhaps D is TRBD1 or TRBD2 (6 bases each). Trimming stripped 5 bases from V and 1 base from J, with 12 bases between. This CDR3 contains 15 residues. Per the germline V gene, CDR1 is SGHVS and CDR2 is FNYEAQ. The DNA for the CDR3 is TGTGCCAGCAGCCTACAGGGAGGTTCCTACAATGAGCAGTTCTTC. Its protein product is CASSLQGGSYNEQFF.

The V gene is TRBV7-2, the J gene TRBJ1-4; 8 bases fit TRBD1. CDR1 and CDR2 from the germline V gene are SGHTA and FQGNSA. V lost 4 bases and J lost 5; bases outside the gene matches: 9. The CDR3 runs to 16 residues. The CDR3 sequence: CASSSQGAEGNEKLFF. DNA of the CDR3: TGTGCCAGCAGCTCTCAGGGGGCGGAGGGGAATGAAAAACTGTTTTTT.

This clonotype occurred a few times. V gene TRBV25-1 combines with J gene TRBJ1-6; 8 nucleotides match TRBD1. The ends lost 8 bases at V and 2 bases at J; junction bases unmatched: 8. CDR1 MGHDK and CDR2 SYGVNS come from the germline V gene. The CDR3 is 16 residues long. CDR3 nucleotides: TGTGCCAGCCGAGGGACAGGTGATACCTATAATTCACCCCTCCACTTT. Amino acid sequence: CASRGTGDTYNSPLHF.

The gene calls are TRBV24-1 and TRBJ2-3; D remains unclear. V lost 0 bases and J 1 base, leaving 10 bases between the germline ends. The germline CDR1 and CDR2 sequences are KGHDR and SFDVKD. The CDR3 totals 16 residues. CDR3 sequence: CATSDLQPVGTDTQYF. The CDR3 DNA is TGTGCCACCAGTGATTTGCAGCCCGTAGGCACAGATACGCAGTATTTT.